These 13 T cell receptor beta chains originate from one sample sequenced in a study of cytomegalovirus exposure and HLA in healthy donors (dated by TCRdb to 2016 to 2017). The library was generated by the immunoSEQ multiplex PCR assay. For the multiplex PCR, a mixture combining 60 forward primers for TCR Vbeta segments and 13 reverse primers for TCR Jbeta segments was used. Drawn from immuneACCESS, this table holds only the in-frame rearrangements with V and J called that TCRdb kept. Clones are partly lost; checked studies trace under half to an unresolved V gene and leave the rest unexplained. A total of 70,000 to 95,000 clones appear in this sample, roughly 86% of them only once. Jointly, the top ten make up roughly 5.3% of the sample. The sample taken for sequencing was PBMCs. Receptors originate from a woman under 30 in good health and CMV-seropositive.

This chain links TRBV6-1 with TRBJ2-2; D might be TRBD1 (6 bases). The CDR3 runs 16 residues. The germline V and J ends were trimmed by 6 bases and 5 bases, with 19 bases remaining between them. CDR1 and CDR2 (germline): MNHNS, SASEGT. The CDR3 loop reads CASSERGRKETGELFF. The CDR3 nucleotides read TGTGCCAGCAGCGAAAGGGGGAGAAAGGAGACCGGGGAGCTGTTTTTT.

The gene calls are TRBV5-6 and TRBJ1-2; 8 nucleotides align to TRBD1. The CDR3 loop spans 17 amino acids. CDR1 and CDR2 (germline): SGHDT, YYEEEE. V lost 4 bases to trimming and J lost 2 bases; unmatched junction nucleotides: 13. The CDR3 here is CASSPGGLFPPNYGYTF. CDR3 coding DNA: TGTGCCAGCAGCCCAGGGGGCTTGTTTCCCCCCAACTATGGCTACACCTTC.

This chain links TRBV9 with TRBJ2-1; 12 bases are shared with TRBD2. CDR3 length: 15 residues. The germline V gene encodes CDR1 SGDLS and CDR2 YYNGEE. After removal of 4 bases from V and 9 bases from J, the junction contained 8 bases not matched to a gene. The CDR3 loop is CASSPRTSGKGEQFF. CDR3 sequence (DNA): TGTGCCAGCAGCCCCCGGACTAGCGGGAAGGGTGAGCAGTTCTTC.

This chain links TRBV4-1 with TRBJ1-2; no definite D call. Germline loops: CDR1 MGHRA, CDR2 YSYEKL. The length of the CDR3 is 19 residues. Deletions cut 0 bases from V and 2 bases from J, with 22 bases between. The CDR3 loop reads CASSQDVQIDGEWNYGYTF. CDR3 in DNA: TGCGCCAGCAGCCAAGATGTTCAGATCGACGGAGAATGGAACTATGGCTACACCTTC.

The gene calls are TRBV27 and TRBJ2-7; 9 bases map to TRBD1. The trim removed 5 bases at V and 5 bases at J, leaving 7 bases unmatched. CDR1 and CDR2 from the germline V gene are MNHEY and SMNVEV (reference sequence). The CDR3 totals 14 residues. CDR3 sequence reads: CASSNHRGLHEQYF. CDR3 in DNA: TGTGCCAGCAGTAACCACAGGGGGCTCCACGAGCAGTACTTC.

This chain joins TRBV29-1 and TRBJ1-3; D possibly corresponds to TRBD1 (6 bases). Germline lookup yields CDR1 SQVTM and CDR2 ANQGSEA. The CDR3 runs 13 residues. V gave up 4 bases and J gave up 2 bases, with 9 bases separating them. The CDR3 reads CSVAGATGNTIYF. The CDR3 DNA is TGCAGCGTTGCAGGGGCTACTGGAAACACCATATATTTT.

The chain recombines TRBV2 with TRBJ1-5; 7 bases line up with TRBD1. Germline-derived CDR1 and CDR2 are SNHLY and FYNNEI. The CDR3 is 14 amino acids. With V trimmed by 3 bases and J by 2 bases, 1 base remained unmatched. The CDR3 region is CASSDTGGNQPQHF. The CDR3 nucleotides are TGTGCCAGCAGTGACACAGGGGGCAATCAGCCCCAGCATTTT.

This clone was recorded once. This chain uses TRBV28 with TRBJ1-5; D is perhaps TRBD1 (6 bases). The germline V gene has CDR1 MDHEN and CDR2 SYDVKM. This CDR3 contains 15 residues. Trimming stripped 4 bases from V and 0 bases from J, with 10 bases between. CDR3 bases: TGTGCCAGCAGTTCTCAGGGGTATAGCAATCAGCCCCAGCATTTT. This gives the protein CASSSQGYSNQPQHF. Together with reference TRBV28 and TRBJ1-5, the CDR3 gives the full variable domain: DVKVTQSSRYLVKRTGEKVFLECVQDMDHENMFWYRQDPGLGLRLIYFSYDVKMKEKGDIPEGYSVSREKKERFSLILESASTNQTSMYLCASSSQGYSNQPQHFGDGTRLSIL.

This chain connects TRBV7-9 to TRBJ2-3, with 10 bases that match TRBD2. The CDR3 consists of 14 residues. Per germline, CDR1 SEHNR and CDR2 FQNEAQ (reference sequence). The V gene end was trimmed by 1 base and the J gene end by 12 bases; junction bases not matched to a gene: 7. CDR3 sequence: CASSLESSGGLQYF. The CDR3 DNA sequence: TGTGCCAGCAGCTTAGAGTCTAGCGGGGGCTTACAGTATTTT.

The chain combines TRBV6-6 with TRBJ1-1; TRBD1 matches at 8 bases. With 3 bases clipped from V and 8 bases from J, the junction kept 11 bases outside the gene matches. Per germline, CDR1 MNHNY and CDR2 SVGAGI (reference sequence). The CDR3 runs to 15 residues. The CDR3 DNA is TGTGCCAGCAGTTATCTCCCGGGACAGGCTGAAGAAGCTTTCTTT. It translates to CASSYLPGQAEEAFF.

This chain joins TRBV28 and TRBJ2-7, with a possible D match to TRBD2 (6 bases). Between the trimmed V and J ends, which lost 6 bases and 4 bases, there was a span of 16 bases. The CDR3 sequence is 14 residues long. CDR1 and CDR2 (germline): MDHEN, SYDVKM. In nucleotides, the CDR3 is TGTGCCAGCAGAGTCCTCGGCGGGAATTACGAGCAGTACTTC. This translates into CASRVLGGNYEQYF.

The sample holds one count of this clone. The rearrangement joins TRBV4-2 to TRBJ2-1; D perhaps matches TRBD1 (6 bases). Germline V CDR1 and CDR2: LGHNA, YNFKEQ. With 0 bases removed from V and 1 base from J, the gap between germline ends came to 10 bases. The CDR3 length is 16 residues. This chain's CDR3 is CASSQEGHGSYNEQFF. CDR3 DNA: TGTGCCAGCAGCCAAGAGGGACATGGATCCTACAATGAGCAGTTCTTC.

This clone was counted only a few times. The chain joins TRBV4-1 to TRBJ1-5; perhaps TRBD1 as D (5 bases). This CDR3 has 15 residues. Per the germline V gene, CDR1 is MGHRA and CDR2 is YSYEKL. V was shortened by 1 base and J by 3 bases, with 10 bases between the two germline ends. CDR3 protein: CASSQGTRANQPQHF. The DNA for the CDR3 is TGCGCCAGCAGCCAAGGGACCAGGGCCAATCAGCCCCAGCATTTT.